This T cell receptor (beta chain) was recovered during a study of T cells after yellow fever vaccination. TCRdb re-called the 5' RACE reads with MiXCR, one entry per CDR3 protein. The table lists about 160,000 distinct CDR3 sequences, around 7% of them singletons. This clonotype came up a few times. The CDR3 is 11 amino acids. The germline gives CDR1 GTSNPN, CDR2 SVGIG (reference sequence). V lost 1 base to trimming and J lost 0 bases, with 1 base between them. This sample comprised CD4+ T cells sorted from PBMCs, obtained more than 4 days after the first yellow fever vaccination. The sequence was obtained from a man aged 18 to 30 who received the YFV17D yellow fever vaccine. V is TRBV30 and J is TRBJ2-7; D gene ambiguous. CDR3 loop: CAWSDSYEQYF. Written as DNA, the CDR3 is TGTGCCTGGAGTGACTCCTACGAGCAGTACTTC. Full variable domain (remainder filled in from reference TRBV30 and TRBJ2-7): SQTIHQWPATLVQPVGSPLSLECTVEGTSNPNLYWYRQAAGRGLQLLFYSVGIGQISSEVPQNLSASRPQDRQFILSSKKLLLSDSGFYLCAWSDSYEQYFGPGTRLTVT.